A single sample gave rise to the 6 T cell receptor beta chains below, sequenced in a study of somatic mutations in cytotoxic T cells in rheumatoid arthritis. Data came from immunoSEQ multiplex PCR; TCRdb stores just in-frame clones and leaves some out. The data show 15,000 to 20,000 clones, 81% seen once. Sequenced material: CD8+ T cells sorted from blood. These receptors were taken from an adult with rheumatoid arthritis.

The genes are TRBV29-1 and TRBJ2-7; D might be TRBD1 (6 bases). In germline, CDR1 is SQVTM, CDR2 ANQGSEA. V gave up 2 bases and J gave up 4 bases, with 18 bases separating them. This CDR3 region has 15 residues. The CDR3 loop reads CSVERAQGKGYEQYF. CDR3 DNA: TGCAGCGTTGAACGGGCTCAGGGGAAGGGTTACGAGCAGTACTTC.

This clone was picked up a small number of times. The chain employs TRBV5-4 and TRBJ2-5, with 9 bases that match TRBD1. CDR3 size: 16 residues. V dropped 4 bases and J dropped 5; count of bases not matched to a gene: 12. Germline V lookup: CDR1 SGHNT, CDR2 YYREEE (reference sequence). The CDR3 DNA is TGTGCCAGCAGCCAAATGGGACAGGGAGGGGGGGAGACCCAGTACTTC. Translated, it gives CASSQMGQGGGETQYF.

A few counts support this clone. This chain uses TRBV4-2 with TRBJ2-1; TRBD2 aligns across 11 bases. Germline-derived CDR1 and CDR2 are LGHNA and YNFKEQ. After removal of 0 bases from V and 2 bases from J, the junction contained 3 bases not matched to a gene. This CDR3 is built from 17 residues. DNA for the CDR3: TGTGCCAGCAGCCAAGATAGACTAGCGGGAACCTACAATGAGCAGTTCTTC. It yields the protein CASSQDRLAGTYNEQFF.

V is TRBV7-8 and J is TRBJ2-5; 14 bases agree with TRBD2. V shed 5 bases, J shed 5 bases, and the junction held 10 bases outside the gene matches. The germline V gene has CDR1 SGHVS and CDR2 FQNEAQ. There are 17 residues in the CDR3. The CDR3 here is CASSHQGLAGVVETQYF. Written as DNA, the CDR3 is TGTGCCAGCAGCCACCAGGGACTAGCGGGGGTGGTGGAGACCCAGTACTTC.

J is TRBJ2-5 and V is TRBV7-9; TRBD2 aligns across 7 bases. The V gene end was trimmed by 4 bases and the J gene end by 2 bases; junction bases not matched to a gene: 13. Germline CDR1 reads SEHNR; CDR2 reads FQNEAQ (reference sequence). This CDR3 has 17 amino acids. The CDR3, as DNA: TGTGCCAGCAGCTCATCCCACAGCGGGGCGGTACAAGAGACCCAGTACTTC. Its protein product is CASSSSHSGAVQETQYF.

J is TRBJ1-2 and V is TRBV4-1; no definite D call. Germline loops: CDR1 MGHRA, CDR2 YSYEKL. The V gene lost 1 base and the J gene lost 1 base, with 10 bases spanning the gap. The CDR3 is 15 amino acids. The chain's CDR3 is CASSQGSGDNYGYTF. CDR3 coding DNA: TGCGCCAGCAGCCAAGGTTCAGGCGATAACTATGGCTACACCTTC.